These T cell receptor beta chains were read from a single sample in a study of CD8 T cells in ankylosing spondylitis. TCRdb re-called the 5' RACE reads through MiXCR, storing one row per CDR3 protein. Here the sample spans about 240,000 distinct CDR3 sequences, around 9.2% being singletons. The sample was blood, either unsorted or a sorted T cell fraction (not recorded which). The receptor set was obtained from a male donor with ankylosing spondylitis or in good health (not recorded which). Both conserved end residues are part of each CDR3. D genes are given only for firm matches. The listing skips clone size in some rows; elsewhere it reads once, few, many or a size class.

clone_size: many
j_call: TRBJ2-1
v_call: TRBV10-3
d_call: TRBD1
cdr3_aa: CAISRLGTGLNNEQFF
cdr3_nt: TGTGCCATCAGCCGCCTCGGGACAGGGCTTAACAATGAGCAGTTCTTC

clone_size: many
j_call: TRBJ2-6
v_call: TRBV18
d_call: NA
cdr3_aa: CASSPFAGPSGANVLTF
cdr3_nt: TGTGCCAGCTCACCATTCGCAGGGCCCTCTGGGGCCAACGTCCTGACTTTC

clone_size: many
j_call: TRBJ2-3
v_call: TRBV27
d_call: TRBD2
cdr3_aa: CASTLRSGGLTDTQYF
cdr3_nt: TGTGCCAGCACTCTCAGGAGCGGGGGGCTCACAGATACGCAGTATTTT

clone_size: few
j_call: TRBJ2-7
v_call: TRBV18
d_call: NA
cdr3_aa: CASSPYGVRPEQYF
cdr3_nt: TGTGCCAGCTCACCATATGGGGTTCGGCCCGAGCAGTACTTC

clone_size: many
j_call: TRBJ1-1
v_call: TRBV11-1
d_call: NA
cdr3_aa: CASSPLEGTEAFF
cdr3_nt: TGTGCCAGCAGCCCACTGGAAGGAACTGAAGCTTTCTTT

clone_size: few
j_call: TRBJ1-1
v_call: TRBV30
d_call: NA
cdr3_aa: CAADRNTEAFF
cdr3_nt: TGTGCCGCTGACAGAAACACTGAAGCTTTCTTT

clone_size: many
j_call: TRBJ1-1
v_call: TRBV10-3
d_call: NA
cdr3_aa: CAISERGGGNTEAFF
cdr3_nt: TGTGCCATCAGTGAGCGGGGGGGCGGAAACACTGAAGCTTTCTTT

clone_size: NA
j_call: TRBJ2-4
v_call: TRBV7-2
d_call: NA
cdr3_aa: CASSRRASNGAKNIQYF
cdr3_nt: TGTGCCAGCAGCAGGCGGGCCTCTAATGGGGCCAAAAACATTCAGTACTTC

clone_size: many
j_call: TRBJ2-5
v_call: TRBV9
d_call: NA
cdr3_aa: CASSTSAGLGQETQYF
cdr3_nt: TGTGCCAGCAGCACCTCCGCGGGACTGGGGCAAGAGACCCAGTACTTC

clone_size: few
j_call: TRBJ1-1
v_call: TRBV30
d_call: NA
cdr3_aa: CAWGGTWTGVNTEAFF
cdr3_nt: TGTGCCTGGGGGGGGACGTGGACTGGTGTGAACACTGAAGCTTTCTTT

clone_size: many
j_call: TRBJ2-4
v_call: TRBV12-3/TRBV12-4
d_call: TRBD2
cdr3_aa: CASSSVLADTAKNIQYF
cdr3_nt: TGTGCCAGCAGCTCTGTGCTAGCGGACACAGCCAAAAACATTCAGTACTTC

clone_size: NA
j_call: TRBJ2-1
v_call: TRBV20-1
d_call: NA
cdr3_aa: CSATGLVRTGNEQFF
cdr3_nt: TGCAGTGCTACCGGACTGGTCCGAACGGGGAATGAGCAGTTCTTC

clone_size: NA
j_call: TRBJ2-3
v_call: TRBV7-3
d_call: NA
cdr3_aa: CASSLTGGQGTDTQYF
cdr3_nt: TGTGCCAGCAGCTTAACGGGAGGACAAGGCACAGATACGCAGTATTTT

clone_size: NA
j_call: TRBJ1-1
v_call: TRBV7-2
d_call: NA
cdr3_aa: CASSLGREYTEAFF
cdr3_nt: TGTGCCAGCAGCTTAGGACGGGAATACACTGAAGCTTTCTTT

clone_size: many
j_call: TRBJ2-7
v_call: TRBV6-2/TRBV6-3
d_call: TRBD1
cdr3_aa: CASSYRTGRSYEQYF
cdr3_nt: TGTGCCAGCAGTTATCGGACAGGGCGGTCCTACGAGCAGTACTTC

clone_size: many
j_call: TRBJ1-3
v_call: TRBV5-1
d_call: NA
cdr3_aa: CASSLVSPDSGNTIYF
cdr3_nt: TGCGCCAGCAGCTTGGTCAGCCCCGACTCTGGAAACACCATATATTTT

clone_size: many
j_call: TRBJ1-2
v_call: TRBV7-2
d_call: NA
cdr3_aa: CASSLGGVGNYGYTF
cdr3_nt: TGTGCCAGCAGCTTGGGGGGAGTTGGTAACTATGGCTACACCTTC

clone_size: many
j_call: TRBJ2-3
v_call: TRBV10-3
d_call: TRBD1
cdr3_aa: CAISAQGARTDTQYF
cdr3_nt: TGTGCCATCAGTGCACAGGGGGCCAGAACAGATACGCAGTATTTT

clone_size: many
j_call: TRBJ2-1
v_call: TRBV6-5
d_call: TRBD1
cdr3_aa: CASSYDRVTNEQFF
cdr3_nt: TGTGCCAGCAGTTACGACAGGGTTACAAATGAGCAGTTCTTC

clone_size: many
j_call: TRBJ2-2
v_call: TRBV27
d_call: TRBD1
cdr3_aa: CASSVTGIGELFF
cdr3_nt: TGTGCCAGCAGCGTGACAGGGATCGGGGAGCTGTTTTTT